The 21 T cell receptor beta chains below come from one sample, sequenced in a study of T cells expressing NK-cell markers (dated by TCRdb to between 2020 and 2021). Preparation of the library involved 5' RACE. Sequencing instrument: Illumina HiSeq 2000. After reprocessing by TCRdb, each CDR3 protein sequence is one entry, and no DNA is given. The table for this sample shows about 160,000 distinct CDR3 sequences. The ten top clones hold under 20% of the sample. The material sequenced was blood T cells: a sorted CD56 or NKG2C T cell subset, CD4+ or CD8+ T cells, or bulk PBMC T cells (not recorded which). These receptors all stem from a woman aged 18 to 75 in good health.

The rearrangement uses TRBV10-3 and TRBJ2-1; the D gene TCRdb calls, TRBD1, cannot be checked with no DNA. This CDR3 has 12 amino acids. In germline, CDR1 is ENHRY, CDR2 SYGVKD. CDR3 region: CAISREDREQFF.

The V call is TRBV23-1, the J call TRBJ2-5; with no DNA, the TCRdb D assignment of TRBD2 cannot be verified. TRBV23-1 is classed as an ORF, of uncertain function. There are 14 residues in the CDR3. CDR3 protein: CASSQPGGIETQYF.

The chain joins TRBV9 to TRBJ2-1; with no DNA, the TCRdb D assignment of TRBD2 cannot be verified. CDR3 length: 15 amino acids. CDR1 is SGDLS and CDR2 is YYNGEE in the germline V gene. The CDR3 loop is CASTGVVGGRDEQFF.

The chain is built from TRBV10-2 and TRBJ2-7; the TCRdb D gene call, TRBD2, has no DNA to confirm it. The V gene's germline CDR1 is WSHSY and CDR2 SAAADI. The CDR3 sequence is 15 residues long. The CDR3 here is CASIRAGTSTYEQYF.

The genes are TRBV3-1 and TRBJ2-7; no DNA is available, so the TRBD1 call from TCRdb remains unchecked. Germline values: CDR1 LGHDT, CDR2 YNNKEL (reference sequence). This CDR3 comprises 16 residues. The CDR3 protein is CASSQRPGKGEVEQYF.

The V and J genes are TRBV24-1 and TRBJ2-7; TCRdb selects TRBD1, and the lack of DNA leaves this call unchecked. The CDR3 spans 14 residues. CDR1 and CDR2 (germline): KGHDR, SFDVKD. The CDR3 loop is CATSDSLGAREQYF.

The rearrangement links TRBV11-1 to TRBJ2-2; TCRdb's assignment of TRBD2 cannot be checked, as there is no DNA. The germline CDR1 and CDR2 sequences are SGHAT and FQDESV (reference sequence). This CDR3 is 18 amino acids long. The CDR3 sequence: CASSEPTSGARNTGELFF. The entire variable domain, with the rest obtained from reference TRBV11-1 and TRBJ2-2, is as follows: EAEVAQSPRYKITEKSQAVAFWCDPISGHATLYWYRQILGQGPELLVQFQDESVVDDSQLPKDRFSAERLKGVDSTLKIQPAELGDSAMYLCASSEPTSGARNTGELFFGEGSRLTVL.

The chain is built from TRBV5-1 and TRBJ2-7; the D call from TCRdb, TRBD2, cannot be confirmed without DNA. Germline loops: CDR1 SGHRS, CDR2 YFSETQ. This CDR3 has 15 amino acids. CDR3 loop: CASSLGLAYSYEQYF.

The genes are TRBV5-1 and TRBJ2-5; the D gene TCRdb calls, TRBD2, cannot be checked with no DNA. From germline, CDR1 is SGHRS and CDR2 YFSETQ. The CDR3 totals 15 residues. This CDR3 reads CASSFGRATWETQYF.

The chain combines TRBV7-3 with TRBJ2-5; the D call from TCRdb, TRBD2, cannot be confirmed without DNA. The CDR3 loop spans 16 amino acids. Germline V CDR1 and CDR2: SGHTA, FQGTGA. The CDR3 is CASSYNLAGGGETQYF.

The rearrangement links TRBV20-1 to TRBJ1-5. CDR1 and CDR2 (germline): DFQATT, SNEGSKA (reference sequence). This CDR3 is built from 15 residues. CDR3 region: CSANNREGSNQPQHF.

The chain combines TRBV13 with TRBJ2-7. This CDR3 spans 17 amino acids. Germline values: CDR1 PRHDT, CDR2 FYEKMQ (reference sequence). The CDR3 spells CASSLGLFHTTFYEQYF. Looking up the rest from reference TRBV13 and TRBJ2-7 gives the full variable domain: AAGVIQSPRHLIKEKRETATLKCYPIPRHDTVYWYQQGPGQDPQFLISFYEKMQSDKGSIPDRFSAQQFSDYHSELNMSSLELGDSALYFCASSLGLFHTTFYEQYFGPGTRLTVT.

This chain links TRBV9 with TRBJ1-6. The germline gives CDR1 SGDLS, CDR2 YYNGEE. The CDR3 runs to 13 residues. CDR3 sequence reads: CASSPSVDSPLHF.

V is TRBV9 and J is TRBJ2-7; TCRdb names TRBD1, which stays unverified in the absence of DNA. The CDR3 has 16 amino acids. Germline lookup yields CDR1 SGDLS and CDR2 YYNGEE. CDR3 protein: CASTPGGSGDSYEQYF.

The chain employs TRBV6-2 or TRBV6-3 and TRBJ2-2; as DNA is missing, the TRBD1 call by TCRdb cannot be tested. CDR1 and CDR2 from the germline V gene are MNHEY and SVGEGT. The CDR3 is made up of 17 amino acids. CDR3 protein: CASSYPAGGVWTGELFF.

The V gene is TRBV6-1, the J gene TRBJ2-7. Per germline, CDR1 MNHNS and CDR2 SASEGT. CDR3 length: 12 amino acids. This chain's CDR3 is CVSARDSYEQYF.

This chain uses TRBV2 with TRBJ2-5; the D call of TRBD2 rests on TCRdb alone, since no DNA is present to check it. Germline CDR1 and CDR2: SNHLY and FYNNEI. CDR3 size: 15 residues. CDR3 residues: CASSELAGFGETQYF.

The chain joins TRBV4-2 to TRBJ2-5; TCRdb's D call of TRBD2 is untestable without DNA. The CDR3 loop spans 15 amino acids. Germline CDR1 reads LGHNA; CDR2 reads YNFKEQ. This CDR3 is CASSLQRGPQETQYF.

V usage is TRBV20-1 and J usage is TRBJ1-2; TCRdb proposes TRBD1, but this gene call is untestable without DNA. Germline values: CDR1 DFQATT, CDR2 SNEGSKA (reference sequence). This CDR3 is 13 amino acids long. This chain's CDR3 is CSGDRGLGYGYTF.

The V call is TRBV7-3, the J call TRBJ2-2; as DNA is missing, the TRBD2 call by TCRdb cannot be tested. Germline values: CDR1 SGHTA, CDR2 FQGTGA. This CDR3 comprises 18 residues. The CDR3 is CASSLGLTSGRDTGELFF.

The chain combines TRBV7-2 with TRBJ1-5; checking the TCRdb D call of TRBD1 is not possible without DNA. The CDR3 has 15 amino acids. Germline V gives CDR1 SGHTA, CDR2 FQGNSA. The CDR3 loop is CASSQWTGSRQPQHF.